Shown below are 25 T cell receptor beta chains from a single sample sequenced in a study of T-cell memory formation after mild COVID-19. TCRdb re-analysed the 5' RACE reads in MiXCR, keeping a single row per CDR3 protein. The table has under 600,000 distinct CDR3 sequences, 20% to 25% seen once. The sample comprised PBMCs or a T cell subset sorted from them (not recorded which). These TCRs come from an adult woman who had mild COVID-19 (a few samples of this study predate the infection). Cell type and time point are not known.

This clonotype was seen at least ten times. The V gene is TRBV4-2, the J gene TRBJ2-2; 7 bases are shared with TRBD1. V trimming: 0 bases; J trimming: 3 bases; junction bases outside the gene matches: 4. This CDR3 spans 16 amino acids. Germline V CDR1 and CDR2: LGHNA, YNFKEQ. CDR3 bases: TGTGCCAGCAGCCAAGAAAATACAGGGGACACCGGGGAGCTGTTTTTT. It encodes CASSQENTGDTGELFF.

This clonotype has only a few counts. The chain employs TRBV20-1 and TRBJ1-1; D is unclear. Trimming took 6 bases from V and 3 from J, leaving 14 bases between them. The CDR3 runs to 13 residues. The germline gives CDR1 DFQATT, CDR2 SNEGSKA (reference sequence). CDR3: CSAARGPDTEAFF. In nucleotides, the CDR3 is TGCAGTGCAGCACGGGGTCCGGACACTGAAGCTTTCTTT.

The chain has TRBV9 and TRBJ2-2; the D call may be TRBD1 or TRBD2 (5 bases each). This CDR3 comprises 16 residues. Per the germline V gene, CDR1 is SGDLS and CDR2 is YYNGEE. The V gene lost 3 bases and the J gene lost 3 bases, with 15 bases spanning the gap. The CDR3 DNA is TGTGCCAGCAGCGGCCAGGGACCCGGGGACACCGGGGAGCTGTTTTTT. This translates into CASSGQGPGDTGELFF.

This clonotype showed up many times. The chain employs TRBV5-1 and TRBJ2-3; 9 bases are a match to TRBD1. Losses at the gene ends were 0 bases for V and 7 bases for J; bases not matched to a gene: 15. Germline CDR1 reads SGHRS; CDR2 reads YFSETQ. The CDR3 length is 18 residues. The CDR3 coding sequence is TGCGCCAGCAGCTTGGCCTCCGGGGGACAGGGTAATAGGTATACGCAGTATTTT. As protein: CASSLASGGQGNRYTQYF. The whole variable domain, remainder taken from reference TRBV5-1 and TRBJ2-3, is KAGVTQTPRYLIKTRGQQVTLSCSPISGHRSVSWYQQTPGQGLQFLFEYFSETQRNKGNFPGRFSGRQFSNSRSEMNVSTLELGDSALYLCASSLASGGQGNRYTQYFGPGTRLTVL.

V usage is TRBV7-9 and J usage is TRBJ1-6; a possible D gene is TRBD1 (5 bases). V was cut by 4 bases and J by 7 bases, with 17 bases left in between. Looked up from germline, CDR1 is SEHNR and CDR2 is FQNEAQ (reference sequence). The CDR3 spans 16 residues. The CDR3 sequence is CASSSSFGGSNSPLHF. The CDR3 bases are TGTGCCAGCAGCTCATCATTTGGGGGGTCAAATTCACCCCTCCACTTT. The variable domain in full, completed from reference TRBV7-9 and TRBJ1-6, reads DTGVSQNPRHKITKRGQNVTFRCDPISEHNRLYWYRQTLGQGPEFLTYFQNEAQLEKSRLLSDRFSAERPKGSFSTLEIQRTEQGDSAMYLCASSSSFGGSNSPLHFGNGTRLTVT.

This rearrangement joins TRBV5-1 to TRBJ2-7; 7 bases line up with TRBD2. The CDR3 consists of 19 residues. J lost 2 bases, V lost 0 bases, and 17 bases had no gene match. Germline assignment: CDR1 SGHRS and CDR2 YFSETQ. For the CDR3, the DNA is TGCGCCAGCAGCTTGGCCACTAGCGCGGGGAGTCCCAACACCTACGAGCAGTACTTC. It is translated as CASSLATSAGSPNTYEQYF.

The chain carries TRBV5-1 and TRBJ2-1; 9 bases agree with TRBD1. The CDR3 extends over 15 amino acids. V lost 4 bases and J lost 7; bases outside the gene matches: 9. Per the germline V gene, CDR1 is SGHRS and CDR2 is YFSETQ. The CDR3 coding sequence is TGCGCCAGCAGCGCGGAGACAGGGGGTAAGAATGAGCAGTTCTTC. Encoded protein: CASSAETGGKNEQFF.

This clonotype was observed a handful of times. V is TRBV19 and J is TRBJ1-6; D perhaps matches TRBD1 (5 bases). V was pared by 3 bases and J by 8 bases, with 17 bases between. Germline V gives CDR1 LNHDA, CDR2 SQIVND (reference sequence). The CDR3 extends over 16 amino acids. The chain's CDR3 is CASSIDGAGTYSPLHF. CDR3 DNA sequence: TGTGCCAGTAGTATCGACGGGGCAGGGACCTATTCACCCCTCCACTTT.

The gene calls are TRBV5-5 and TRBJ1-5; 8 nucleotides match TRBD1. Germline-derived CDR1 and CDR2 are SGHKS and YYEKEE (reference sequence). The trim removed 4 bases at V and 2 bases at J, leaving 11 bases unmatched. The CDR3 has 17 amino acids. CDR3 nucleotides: TGTGCCAGCAGCCCGAGGGGGGCAGGGGGCGGCAATCAGCCCCAGCATTTT. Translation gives CASSPRGAGGGNQPQHF.

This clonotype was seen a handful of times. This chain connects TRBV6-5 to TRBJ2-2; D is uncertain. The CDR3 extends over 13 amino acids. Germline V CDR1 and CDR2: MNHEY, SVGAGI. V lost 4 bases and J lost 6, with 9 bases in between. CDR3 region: CASSWVVAGELFF. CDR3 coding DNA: TGTGCCAGCAGTTGGGTTGTCGCCGGGGAGCTGTTTTTT.

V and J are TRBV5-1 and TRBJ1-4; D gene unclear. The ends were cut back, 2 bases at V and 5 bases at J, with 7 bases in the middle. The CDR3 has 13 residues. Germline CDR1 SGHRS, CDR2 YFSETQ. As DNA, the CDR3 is TGCGCCAGCAGCTTTTCCCCCAATGAAAAACTGTTTTTT. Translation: CASSFSPNEKLFF. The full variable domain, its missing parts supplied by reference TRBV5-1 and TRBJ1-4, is KAGVTQTPRYLIKTRGQQVTLSCSPISGHRSVSWYQQTPGQGLQFLFEYFSETQRNKGNFPGRFSGRQFSNSRSEMNVSTLELGDSALYLCASSFSPNEKLFFGSGTQLSVL.

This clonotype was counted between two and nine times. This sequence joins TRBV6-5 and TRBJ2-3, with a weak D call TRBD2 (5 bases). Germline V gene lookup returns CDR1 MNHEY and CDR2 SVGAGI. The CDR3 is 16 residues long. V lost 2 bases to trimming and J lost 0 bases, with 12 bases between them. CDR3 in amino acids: CASSYEGLTSTDTQYF. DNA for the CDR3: TGTGCCAGCAGTTACGAAGGACTTACTAGCACAGATACGCAGTATTTT.

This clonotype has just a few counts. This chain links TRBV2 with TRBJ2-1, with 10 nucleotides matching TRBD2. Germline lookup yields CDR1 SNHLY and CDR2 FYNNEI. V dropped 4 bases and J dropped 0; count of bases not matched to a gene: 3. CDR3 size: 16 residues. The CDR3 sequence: CASSVSGRRSYNEQFF. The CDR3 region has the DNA TGTGCCAGCAGTGTTAGCGGGAGGCGCTCCTACAATGAGCAGTTCTTC.

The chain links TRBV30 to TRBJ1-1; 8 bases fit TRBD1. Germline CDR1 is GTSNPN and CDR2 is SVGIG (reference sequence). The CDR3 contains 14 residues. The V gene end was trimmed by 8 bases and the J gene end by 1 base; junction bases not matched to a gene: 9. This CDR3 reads CALEPGTGNTEAFF. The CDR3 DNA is TGTGCCCTCGAACCCGGGACAGGGAACACTGAAGCTTTCTTT.

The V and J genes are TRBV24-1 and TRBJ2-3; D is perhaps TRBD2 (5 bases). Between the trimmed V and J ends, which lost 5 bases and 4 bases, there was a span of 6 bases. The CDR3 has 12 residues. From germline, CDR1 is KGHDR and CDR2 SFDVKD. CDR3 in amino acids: CATSAGSDTQYF. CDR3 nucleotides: TGTGCCACCAGTGCGGGGTCAGATACGCAGTATTTT.

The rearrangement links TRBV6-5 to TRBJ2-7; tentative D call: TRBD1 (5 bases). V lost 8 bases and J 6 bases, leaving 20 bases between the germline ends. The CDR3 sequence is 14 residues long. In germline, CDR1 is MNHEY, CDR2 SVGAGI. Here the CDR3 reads CASRRQSGPLEQYF. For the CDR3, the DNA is TGTGCCAGCCGTCGACAGTCCGGCCCCCTCGAGCAGTACTTC.

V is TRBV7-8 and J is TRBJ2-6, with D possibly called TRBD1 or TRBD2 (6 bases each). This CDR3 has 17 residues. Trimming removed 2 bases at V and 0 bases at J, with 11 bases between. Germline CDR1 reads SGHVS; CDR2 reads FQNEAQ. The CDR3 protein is CASSLPGEDSGANVLTF. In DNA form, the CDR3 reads TGTGCCAGCAGCTTACCAGGGGAGGACTCTGGGGCCAACGTCCTGACTTTC.

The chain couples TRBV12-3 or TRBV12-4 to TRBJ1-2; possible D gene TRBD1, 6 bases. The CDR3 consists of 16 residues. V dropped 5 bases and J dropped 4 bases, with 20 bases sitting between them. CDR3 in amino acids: CASSQHKGQRFYGYTF. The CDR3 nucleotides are TGTGCCAGCAGTCAGCATAAAGGACAGCGATTCTATGGCTACACCTTC.

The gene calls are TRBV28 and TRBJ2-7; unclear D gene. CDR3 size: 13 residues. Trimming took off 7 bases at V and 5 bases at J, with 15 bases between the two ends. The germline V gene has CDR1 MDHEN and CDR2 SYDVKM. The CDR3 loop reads CASILGPGNEQYF. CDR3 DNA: TGTGCCAGCATCCTTGGGCCCGGCAACGAGCAGTACTTC.

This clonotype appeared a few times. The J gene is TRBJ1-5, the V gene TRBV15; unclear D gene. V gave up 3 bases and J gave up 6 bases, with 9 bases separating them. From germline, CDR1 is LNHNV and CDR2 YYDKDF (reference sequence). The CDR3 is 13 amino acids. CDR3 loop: CATSSMWVQPQHF. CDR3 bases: TGTGCCACCAGCAGTATGTGGGTTCAGCCCCAGCATTTT.

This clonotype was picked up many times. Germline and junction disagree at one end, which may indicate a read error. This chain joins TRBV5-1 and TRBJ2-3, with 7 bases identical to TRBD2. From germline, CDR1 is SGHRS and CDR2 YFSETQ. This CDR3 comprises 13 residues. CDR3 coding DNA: TGTGCCAGCAGCTTCGGGGGGACAGATACGCAGTATTTT. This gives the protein CASSFGGTDTQYF.

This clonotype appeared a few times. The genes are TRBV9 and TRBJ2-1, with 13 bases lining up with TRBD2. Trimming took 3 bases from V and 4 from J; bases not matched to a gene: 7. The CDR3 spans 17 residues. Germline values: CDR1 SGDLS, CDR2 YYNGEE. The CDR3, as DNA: TGTGCCAGCAGCGCCCGGACTAGCGGGAGTCTTTACAATGAGCAGTTCTTC. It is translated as CASSARTSGSLYNEQFF.

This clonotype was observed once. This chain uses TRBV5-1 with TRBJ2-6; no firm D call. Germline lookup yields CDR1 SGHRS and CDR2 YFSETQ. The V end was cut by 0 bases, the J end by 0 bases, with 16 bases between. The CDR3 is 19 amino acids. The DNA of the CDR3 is TGCGCCAGCAGCTTGGTTGTAACAGAATTCGTCTCTGGGGCCAACGTCCTGACTTTC. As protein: CASSLVVTEFVSGANVLTF.

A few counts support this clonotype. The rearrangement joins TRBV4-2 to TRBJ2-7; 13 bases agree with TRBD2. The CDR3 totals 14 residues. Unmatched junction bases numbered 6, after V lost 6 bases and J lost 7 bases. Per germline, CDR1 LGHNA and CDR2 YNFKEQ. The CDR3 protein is CASSGLAGVREQYF. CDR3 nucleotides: TGTGCCAGCAGTGGACTAGCGGGAGTTCGTGAGCAGTACTTC.

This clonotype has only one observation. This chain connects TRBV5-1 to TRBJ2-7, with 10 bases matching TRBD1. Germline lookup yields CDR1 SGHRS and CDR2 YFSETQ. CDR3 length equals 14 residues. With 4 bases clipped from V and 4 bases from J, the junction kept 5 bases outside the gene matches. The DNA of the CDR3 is TGCGCCAGCAGCATCGGACAGGGGGATTACGAGCAGTACTTC. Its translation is CASSIGQGDYEQYF.